These 19 T cell receptor beta chains share one sample of origin, sequenced in a study of beta chain features in type 1 diabetes. The authors reverse transcribed all of the isolated RNA, so sequencing captured expressed TCRB transcripts. TCRdb's copy holds only in-frame clones and misses some; the assay was immunoSEQ multiplex PCR. The repertoire has roughly 400,000 clones, more than 11% of them found once; the top ten carry under 0.04%. Material: naive CD4+ T cells from blood. The receptor source for this set is a man under 40 in good health.

This clone was seen a handful of times. V gene TRBV18 combines with J gene TRBJ2-1; D uncertain. Deletions cut 1 base from V and 2 bases from J, with 15 bases between. Germline loops: CDR1 KGHSH, CDR2 LQKENI. The CDR3 length is 17 residues. The CDR3 loop is CASSPQEGVLTYNEQFF. CDR3 bases: TGTGCCAGCTCACCACAAGAAGGAGTACTGACCTACAATGAGCAGTTCTTC.

This clone was found a few times. This chain connects TRBV11-3 to TRBJ2-3, with 9 bases matching TRBD2. Germline loops: CDR1 SGHNT, CDR2 YENEEA. The junction had 12 bases not matched to a gene; V was cut back by 0 bases and J by 8 bases. CDR3 size: 17 residues. CDR3 DNA sequence: TGTGCCAGCAGCTTAGATCTAGCGATAGCGGGAGATCCTACGCAGTATTTT. Its translation: CASSLDLAIAGDPTQYF. The full variable domain, its missing parts supplied by reference TRBV11-3 and TRBJ2-3, is EAGVVQSPRYKIIEKKQPVAFWCNPISGHNTLYWYLQNLGQGPELLIRYENEEAVDDSQLPKDRFSAERLKGVDSTLKIQPAELGDSAVYLCASSLDLAIAGDPTQYFGPGTRLTVL.

This clone was found a few times. The gene calls are TRBV5-1 and TRBJ2-1; perhaps TRBD1 as D (6 bases). V lost 4 bases to trimming and J lost 7 bases, with 12 bases between them. Germline lookup yields CDR1 SGHRS and CDR2 YFSETQ. The CDR3 is 13 amino acids. CDR3 in amino acids: CASSRQQGNEQFF. The CDR3 DNA follows: TGCGCCAGCAGCAGACAACAGGGAAATGAGCAGTTCTTC.

This clone was observed a few times. The V and J genes are TRBV7-9 and TRBJ2-7; 7 bases are shared with TRBD2. This CDR3 contains 14 residues. Germline V gene sequence: CDR1 SEHNR, CDR2 FQNEAQ (reference sequence). The junction had 8 bases not matched to a gene; V was cut back by 3 bases and J by 6 bases. The DNA of the CDR3 is TGTGCCAGCAGCTTTACCGGCGGGAGTGGCGAGCAGTACGTC. Protein product: CASSFTGGSGEQYV.

The CDR3 is CASSDLRNEQYF. CDR3 nucleotide sequence: TGTGCCAGCAGCGACCTCCGTAACGAGCAGTACTTC. The V and J genes are TRBV5-4 and TRBJ2-7; D is uncertain. The V gene lost 4 bases and the J gene lost 5 bases, with 10 bases spanning the gap. Per the germline V gene, CDR1 is SGHNT and CDR2 is YYREEE (reference sequence). The CDR3 is 12 amino acids.

The chain joins TRBV4-1 to TRBJ2-2, with no clear D. V was trimmed by 2 bases and J by 6 bases, leaving 7 bases between them. The CDR3 is 13 amino acids. The germline V gene has CDR1 MGHRA and CDR2 YSYEKL. In DNA, the CDR3 is TGCGCCAGCAGCCAAAAGCCGGCCGGGGAGCTGTTTTTT. This codes for CASSQKPAGELFF.

The V and J genes are TRBV6-6 and TRBJ1-5; D is unresolved. The V end lost 2 bases, the J end lost 6 bases, and 8 bases lay between the germline ends. This CDR3 region has 13 residues. Germline V gene lookup returns CDR1 MNHNY and CDR2 SVGAGI (reference sequence). The CDR3 sequence: CASSYRSGQPQHF. CDR3 coding DNA: TGTGCCAGCAGTTACCGGAGCGGTCAGCCCCAGCATTTT.

This clone was seen many times. The chain combines TRBV19 with TRBJ2-1, with TRBD2 identical over 13 bases. The trim removed 4 bases at V and 7 bases at J, leaving 4 bases unmatched. The CDR3 runs 15 residues. The germline V gene encodes CDR1 LNHDA and CDR2 SQIVND (reference sequence). The CDR3 here is CASSRTSGRTNEQFF. The CDR3 bases are TGTGCCAGTAGTAGGACTAGCGGGAGAACTAATGAGCAGTTCTTC.

This clone was counted a few times. Here the CDR3 reads CSARPGPEQYV. CDR3 DNA: TGCAGTGCTCGTCCAGGGCCCGAGCAGTACGTC. This rearrangement joins TRBV20-1 to TRBJ2-7; D possibly corresponds to TRBD1 (5 bases). Germline V gene sequence: CDR1 DFQATT, CDR2 SNEGSKA (reference sequence). The CDR3 length is 11 residues. Trimming removed 5 bases at V and 6 bases at J, with 11 bases between.

V usage is TRBV9 and J usage is TRBJ2-3; 8 positions match TRBD2. With V trimmed by 6 bases and J by 5 bases, 11 bases remained unmatched. Germline V lookup: CDR1 SGDLS, CDR2 YYNGEE. The CDR3 loop spans 15 amino acids. This chain's CDR3 is CASNLKGSGRDTQYF. Here the CDR3 DNA reads TGTGCCAGCAACCTCAAGGGGAGCGGGAGAGATACGCAGTATTTT. Full variable domain (outside the CDR3, taken from reference TRBV9 and TRBJ2-3): DSGVTQTPKHLITATGQRVTLRCSPRSGDLSVYWYQQSLDQGLQFLIQYYNGEERAKGNILERFSAQQFPDLHSELNLSSLELGDSALYFCASNLKGSGRDTQYFGPGTRLTVL.

This chain joins TRBV7-2 and TRBJ2-1; TRBD1 matches at 9 bases. The CDR3 has 14 amino acids. Germline assignment: CDR1 SGHTA and CDR2 FQGNSA. V gave up 5 bases and J gave up 12 bases; unmatched junction bases: 11. CDR3: CASSSRDRVYGQFF. The CDR3 DNA reads as TGTGCCAGCAGCAGCCGGGACAGGGTTTATGGGCAGTTCTTC.

The V call is TRBV18, the J call TRBJ2-7; D is ambiguous. V was shortened by 2 bases and J by 3 bases, with 8 bases between the two germline ends. CDR3 length equals 13 residues. The germline CDR1 and CDR2 sequences are KGHSH and LQKENI. The CDR3 coding sequence is TGTGCCAGCTCACCAGGGATCGACTACGAGCAGTACTTC. Translating gives CASSPGIDYEQYF.

This clone was counted between two and nine times. The chain combines TRBV4-2 with TRBJ2-5; 12 bases fit TRBD1. Germline-derived CDR1 and CDR2 are LGHNA and YNFKEQ. The CDR3 runs 17 residues. Trimming took 5 bases from V and 5 from J; bases not matched to a gene: 12. In DNA, the CDR3 is TGTGCCAGCAGCTTAACGGGACAGGGGGCTTCGAAGGAGACCCAGTACTTC. This sequence encodes CASSLTGQGASKETQYF.

This clone was found a few times. The chain carries TRBV4-3 and TRBJ2-3, with D perhaps being TRBD1 or TRBD2 (5 bases each). The CDR3 is 13 amino acids. Germline lookup yields CDR1 LGHNA and CDR2 YSLEER. V was clipped by 0 bases and J by 6 bases, with 7 bases between them. In DNA form, the CDR3 reads TGCGCCAGCAGCCAAGAGGGGGAGGATACGCAGTATTTT. Translation: CASSQEGEDTQYF.

The genes are TRBV27 and TRBJ2-1, with 7 bases aligning to TRBD2. With 8 bases clipped from V and 5 bases from J, the junction kept 9 bases outside the gene matches. The CDR3 length is 14 residues. Germline lookup yields CDR1 MNHEY and CDR2 SMNVEV (reference sequence). The CDR3 here is CASVSGGFDNEQFF. The CDR3 DNA is TGTGCCAGCGTATCGGGGGGTTTCGACAATGAGCAGTTCTTC.

In the case of this clone: Other DNA sequences in the same sample also yield this CDR3. V is TRBV15 and J is TRBJ2-1; TRBD1 might be the D (5 bases). This CDR3 has 15 residues. Per the germline V gene, CDR1 is LNHNV and CDR2 is YYDKDF (reference sequence). Trimming removed 0 bases from V and 0 bases from J, with 6 bases in between. CDR3 loop: CATSRDQGSYNEQFF. The CDR3 DNA is TGTGCCACCAGCAGAGATCAGGGCTCCTACAATGAGCAGTTCTTC.

About this clone itself: Other DNA sequences in the sample encode the same CDR3. The chain links TRBV30 to TRBJ1-5; a weak D match, TRBD1 (5 bases). Germline-derived CDR1 and CDR2 are GTSNPN and SVGIG (reference sequence). CDR3 size: 12 residues. Trimming cost V 5 bases and J 2 bases, with 7 bases left between them. Written as DNA, the CDR3 is TGTGCCTGGGGGGGAGGCAATCAGCCCCAGCATTTT. Amino acid sequence: CAWGGGNQPQHF.

This clone was seen a few times. This sequence joins TRBV6-6 and TRBJ2-4; unclear D gene. The ends were cut back, 6 bases at V and 6 bases at J, with 12 bases in the middle. The CDR3 totals 13 residues. Germline V lookup: CDR1 MNHNY, CDR2 SVGAGI (reference sequence). The CDR3 coding sequence is TGTGCCAGCAGCCTGTTAGATGGAAACATTCAGTACTTC. Translation: CASSLLDGNIQYF.

The rearrangement joins TRBV4-1 to TRBJ2-3, with D hard to call. The CDR3 is made up of 15 amino acids. V lost 6 bases and J 2 bases, leaving 15 bases between the germline ends. In germline, CDR1 is MGHRA, CDR2 YSYEKL. CDR3 DNA sequence: TGCGCCAGCAGAAACGGTCTTTCACACACAGATACGCAGTATTTT. This sequence encodes CASRNGLSHTDTQYF.